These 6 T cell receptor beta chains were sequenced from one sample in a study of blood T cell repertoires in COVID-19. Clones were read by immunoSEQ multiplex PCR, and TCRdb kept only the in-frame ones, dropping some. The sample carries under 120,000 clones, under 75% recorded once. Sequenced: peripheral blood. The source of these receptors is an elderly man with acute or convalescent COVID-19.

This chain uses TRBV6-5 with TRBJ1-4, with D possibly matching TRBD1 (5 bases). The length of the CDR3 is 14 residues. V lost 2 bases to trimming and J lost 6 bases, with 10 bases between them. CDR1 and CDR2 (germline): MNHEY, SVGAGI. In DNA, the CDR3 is TGTGCCAGCAGTTACGGGGCGAGAGATGAAAAACTGTTTTTT. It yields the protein CASSYGARDEKLFF.

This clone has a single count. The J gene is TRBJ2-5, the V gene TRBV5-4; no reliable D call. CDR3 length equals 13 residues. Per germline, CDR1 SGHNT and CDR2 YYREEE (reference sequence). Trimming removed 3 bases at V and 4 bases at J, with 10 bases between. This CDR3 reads CASSSPFRETQYF. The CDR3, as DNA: TGTGCCAGCAGCTCTCCTTTCCGAGAGACCCAGTACTTC. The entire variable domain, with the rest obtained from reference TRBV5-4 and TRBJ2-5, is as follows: ETGVTQSPTHLIKTRGQQVTLRCSSQSGHNTVSWYQQALGQGPQFIFQYYREEENGRGNFPPRFSGLQFPNYSSELNVNALELDDSALYLCASSSPFRETQYFGPGTRLLVL.

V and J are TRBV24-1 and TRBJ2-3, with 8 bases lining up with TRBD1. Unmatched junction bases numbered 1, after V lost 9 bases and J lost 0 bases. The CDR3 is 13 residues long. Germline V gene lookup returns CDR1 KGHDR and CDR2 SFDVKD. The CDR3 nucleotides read TGTGCCACCCGACAGGGGAGCACAGATACGCAGTATTTT. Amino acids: CATRQGSTDTQYF.

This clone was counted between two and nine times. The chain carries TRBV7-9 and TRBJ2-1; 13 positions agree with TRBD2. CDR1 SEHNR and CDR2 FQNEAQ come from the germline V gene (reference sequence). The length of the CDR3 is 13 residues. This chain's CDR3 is CGTGLAGSPPQFF. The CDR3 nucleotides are TGTGGGACGGGACTAGCGGGAAGTCCCCCCCAGTTCTTC.

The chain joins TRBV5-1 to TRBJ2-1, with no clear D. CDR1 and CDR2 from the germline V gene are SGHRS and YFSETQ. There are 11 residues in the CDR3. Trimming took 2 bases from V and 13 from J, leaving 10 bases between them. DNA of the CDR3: TGCGCCAGCAGCTTAGAAGTAACTCAGTTCTTC. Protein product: CASSLEVTQFF.

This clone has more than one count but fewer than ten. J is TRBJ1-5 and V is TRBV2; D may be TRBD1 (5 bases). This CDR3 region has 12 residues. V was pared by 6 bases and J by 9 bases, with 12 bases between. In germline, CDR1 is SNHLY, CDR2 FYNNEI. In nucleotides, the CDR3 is TGTGCCAGCAGGGAGGGGATGGGGCCCCAGCATTTT. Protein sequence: CASREGMGPQHF.